The sequence of this T cell receptor (beta chain) was determined in a study of blood T cell repertoires in COVID-19. At the level of the study: Sample material is recorded as cDNA or gDNA derived from T cells, B-cell-depleted T cells, or PBMCs.

CDR3 length equals 14 residues. V lost 5 bases to trimming and J lost 2 bases, with 13 bases between them. Germline CDR1 reads SGHAT; CDR2 reads FQNNGV. This clone was recorded a few times. Assignments of participants to cohorts depended upon their own reported clinical history. The method was immunoSEQ multiplex PCR; TCRdb's version includes in-frame clones alone and lacks a portion of them. The sample holds about 200,000 clones, 89% seen once. The chain combines TRBV11-2 with TRBJ2-7; D may be TRBD1 (6 bases). Sequencing input: PBMCs or T cells enriched from blood (not recorded which). The TCR comes from a woman in her 30s with acute COVID-19. The CDR3 DNA follows: TGTGCCAGCAGCATTCCAGGGGAAGCCTACGAGCAGTACTTC. It codes for CASSIPGEAYEQYF.